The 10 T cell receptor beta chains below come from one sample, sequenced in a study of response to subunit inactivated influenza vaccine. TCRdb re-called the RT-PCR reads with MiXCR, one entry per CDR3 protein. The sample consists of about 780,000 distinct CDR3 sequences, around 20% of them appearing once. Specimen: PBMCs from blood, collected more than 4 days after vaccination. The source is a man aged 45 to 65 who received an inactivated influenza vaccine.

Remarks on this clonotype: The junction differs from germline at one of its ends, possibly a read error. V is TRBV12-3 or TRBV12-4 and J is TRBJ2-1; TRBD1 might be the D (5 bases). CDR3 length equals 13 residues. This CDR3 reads CASSLDGRGEQSF. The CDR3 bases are TGTGCCAGCAGTTTAGACGGTAGGGGTGAGCAGTCCTTC.

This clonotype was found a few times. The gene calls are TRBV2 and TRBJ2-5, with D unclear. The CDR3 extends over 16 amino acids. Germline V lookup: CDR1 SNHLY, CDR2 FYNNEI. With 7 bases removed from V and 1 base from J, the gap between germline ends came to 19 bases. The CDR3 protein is CASTPVGFPSQETQYF. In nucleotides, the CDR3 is TGTGCCAGCACCCCGGTCGGCTTTCCCTCCCAAGAGACCCAGTACTTC. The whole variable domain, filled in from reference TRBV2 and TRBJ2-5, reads EPEVTQTPSHQVTQMGQEVILRCVPISNHLYFYWYRQILGQKVEFLVSFYNNEISEKSEIFDDQFSVERPDGSNFTLKIRSTKLEDSAMYFCASTPVGFPSQETQYFGPGTRLLVL.

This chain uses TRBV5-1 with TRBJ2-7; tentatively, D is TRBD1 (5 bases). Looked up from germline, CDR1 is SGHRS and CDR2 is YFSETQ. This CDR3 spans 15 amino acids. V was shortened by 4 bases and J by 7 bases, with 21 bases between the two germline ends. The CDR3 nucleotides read TGCGCCAGCAGCCCTTGGATGGACACTACCCTGGAGCAGTACTTC. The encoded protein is CASSPWMDTTLEQYF.

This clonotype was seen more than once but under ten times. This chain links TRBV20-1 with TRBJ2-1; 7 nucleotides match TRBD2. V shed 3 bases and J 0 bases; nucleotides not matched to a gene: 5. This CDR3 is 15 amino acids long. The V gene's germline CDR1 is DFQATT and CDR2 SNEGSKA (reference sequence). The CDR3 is CSASPWGGSYNEQFF. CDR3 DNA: TGCAGTGCTAGCCCCTGGGGGGGCTCCTACAATGAGCAGTTCTTC.

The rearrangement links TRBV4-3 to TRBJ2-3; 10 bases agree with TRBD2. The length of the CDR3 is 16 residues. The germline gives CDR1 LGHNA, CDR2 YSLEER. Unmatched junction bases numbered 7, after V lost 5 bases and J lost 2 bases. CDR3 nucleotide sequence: TGCGCCAGCAGCAAGGGGGGACTAGCGAACACAGATACGCAGTATTTT. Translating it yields CASSKGGLANTDTQYF.

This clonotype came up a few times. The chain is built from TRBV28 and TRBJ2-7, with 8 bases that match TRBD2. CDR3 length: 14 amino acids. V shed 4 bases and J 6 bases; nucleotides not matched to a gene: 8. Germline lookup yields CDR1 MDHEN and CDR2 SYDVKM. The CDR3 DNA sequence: TGTGCCAGCAGTTACGTACGGGGGGGGACCGAGCAGTACTTC. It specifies CASSYVRGGTEQYF.

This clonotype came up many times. The CDR3: CASSLGQGRPYNEQFF. DNA for the CDR3: TGCGCCAGCAGCCTCGGACAGGGGAGGCCCTACAATGAGCAGTTCTTC. The rearrangement uses TRBV5-1 and TRBJ2-1; 9 bases map to TRBD1. The germline CDR1 and CDR2 sequences are SGHRS and YFSETQ. The CDR3 covers 16 residues. V gave up 4 bases and J gave up 2 bases; unmatched junction bases: 7. The full variable domain, completed using reference TRBV5-1 and TRBJ2-1, is KAGVTQTPRYLIKTRGQQVTLSCSPISGHRSVSWYQQTPGQGLQFLFEYFSETQRNKGNFPGRFSGRQFSNSRSEMNVSTLELGDSALYLCASSLGQGRPYNEQFFGPGTRLTVL.

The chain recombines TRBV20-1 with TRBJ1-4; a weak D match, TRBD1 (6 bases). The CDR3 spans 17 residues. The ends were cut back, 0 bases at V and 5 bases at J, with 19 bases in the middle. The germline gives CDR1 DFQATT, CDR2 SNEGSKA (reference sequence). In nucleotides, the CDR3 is TGCAGTGCTAGAGATAGGACAGCCCGGGGCCTAAATGAAAAACTGTTTTTT. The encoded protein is CSARDRTARGLNEKLFF.

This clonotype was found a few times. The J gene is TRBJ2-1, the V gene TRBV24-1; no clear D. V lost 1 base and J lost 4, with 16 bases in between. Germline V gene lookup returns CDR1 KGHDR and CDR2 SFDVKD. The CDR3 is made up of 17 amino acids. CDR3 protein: CATSDFSLPLGYNEQFF. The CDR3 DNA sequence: TGTGCCACCAGTGATTTTTCGCTCCCTTTGGGGTACAATGAGCAGTTCTTC.

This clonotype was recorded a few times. CDR3 amino acids: CASSQDWGLPGGELFF. Written as DNA, the CDR3 is TGCGCCAGCAGCCAAGATTGGGGACTACCTGGCGGGGAGCTGTTTTTT. J is TRBJ2-2 and V is TRBV4-3; 7 bases map to TRBD2. V was clipped by 0 bases and J by 7 bases; unmatched bases: 8. The germline V gene has CDR1 LGHNA and CDR2 YSLEER. The CDR3 sequence is 16 residues long.